The 26 T cell receptor beta chains below all came from one sample that was sequenced in a study of blood T cell repertoires in COVID-19. Sequenced by immunoSEQ multiplex PCR; TCRdb stores in-frame clones only, minus some. The table includes 35,000 to 50,000 clones, nearly 90% detected once. The specimen sequenced was peripheral blood. These receptor sequences come from a middle-aged man with active COVID-19.

The chain couples TRBV7-2 to TRBJ1-3; 8 nucleotides agree with TRBD1. The J segment lost 3 bases and the V segment lost 5 bases, leaving 6 bases of the junction unmatched. There are 15 residues in the CDR3. Germline CDR1 is SGHTA and CDR2 is FQGNSA. The CDR3: CASSNGQGRGNTIYF. CDR3 nucleotide sequence: TGTGCCAGCAGCAACGGACAGGGACGTGGAAACACCATATATTTT.

V gene TRBV7-3 combines with J gene TRBJ2-7; D might be TRBD2 (5 bases). V lost 5 bases and J 7 bases, leaving 18 bases between the germline ends. CDR3 length equals 14 residues. Germline loops: CDR1 SGHTA, CDR2 FQGTGA. This chain's CDR3 is CASSATGPGGEQYF. CDR3 coding DNA: TGTGCCAGCAGCGCAACCGGGCCAGGAGGTGAGCAGTACTTC.

The chain uses TRBV6-6 and TRBJ2-3, with 8 bases matching TRBD2. CDR3 size: 15 residues. Trimming at V came to 11 bases and at J to 5 bases, leaving 15 bases not matched to a gene. CDR1 and CDR2 from the germline V gene are MNHNY and SVGAGI (reference sequence). The CDR3, as DNA: TGTGCCGCGTCAATGAGCGGGGGAGAGGGAGATACGCAGTATTTT. Its translation is CAASMSGGEGDTQYF.

V usage is TRBV7-2 and J usage is TRBJ2-3, with D possibly TRBD2 on 7 matching bases. V gave up 5 bases and J gave up 6 bases, with 18 bases separating them. The germline CDR1 and CDR2 sequences are SGHTA and FQGNSA. This CDR3 has 15 residues. The CDR3 reads CASSLGLGGPDTQYF. The CDR3 DNA reads TGTGCCAGCAGCCTCGGACTAGGGGGACCGGATACGCAGTATTTT.

The rearrangement links TRBV7-9 to TRBJ1-2; unclear D gene. The CDR3 totals 15 residues. From germline, CDR1 is SEHNR and CDR2 FQNEAQ (reference sequence). Trimming took 2 bases from V and 7 from J, leaving 17 bases between them. The CDR3 region is CASSLNYGPIRGYTF. For the CDR3, the DNA is TGTGCCAGCAGCTTAAATTATGGGCCAATTCGTGGCTACACCTTC. Variable domain in full (rest from reference TRBV7-9 and TRBJ1-2): DTGVSQNPRHKITKRGQNVTFRCDPISEHNRLYWYRQTLGQGPEFLTYFQNEAQLEKSRLLSDRFSAERPKGSFSTLEIQRTEQGDSAMYLCASSLNYGPIRGYTFGSGTRLTVV.

This sequence joins TRBV2 and TRBJ1-2; no clear D. Germline loops: CDR1 SNHLY, CDR2 FYNNEI. The V end was cut by 5 bases, the J end by 4 bases, with 11 bases between. This CDR3 has 13 residues. CDR3 sequence (DNA): TGTGCCAGCAGTCCCGACATACCCTATGGCTACACCTTC. This sequence encodes CASSPDIPYGYTF.

This clone was seen a single time. The CDR3 DNA sequence: TGTGCCACCAATGGGGGGACAGGGGGCTACAATGAGCAGTTCTTC. Amino acids: CATNGGTGGYNEQFF. This chain connects TRBV6-5 to TRBJ2-1; 11 bases line up with TRBD1. The ends lost 10 bases at V and 3 bases at J; junction bases unmatched: 8. CDR3 length equals 15 residues. Per germline, CDR1 MNHEY and CDR2 SVGAGI.

The chain uses TRBV6-1 and TRBJ1-5; D gene uncertain. The germline gives CDR1 MNHNS, CDR2 SASEGT. Trimming left V 3 bases short and J 3 bases short, with 6 bases between. This CDR3 is 13 amino acids long. CDR3 in DNA: TGTGCCAGCAGTGAGATACTCAATCAGCCCCAGCATTTT. Translated: CASSEILNQPQHF.

This chain joins TRBV4-3 and TRBJ1-1; D uncertain. V dropped 0 bases and J dropped 1 base, with 6 bases sitting between them. The CDR3 is made up of 14 amino acids. Germline V gives CDR1 LGHNA, CDR2 YSLEER. CDR3 coding DNA: TGCGCCAGCAGCCAAGATCCCGGGAACACTGAAGCTTTCTTT. Encoded protein: CASSQDPGNTEAFF.

The V call is TRBV5-1, the J call TRBJ2-3; 8 bases align to TRBD2. Germline V gives CDR1 SGHRS, CDR2 YFSETQ. The CDR3 covers 18 residues. V lost 4 bases and J lost 4; bases outside the gene matches: 17. The CDR3 reads CASSPGLARGGRADTQYF. As DNA, the CDR3 is TGCGCCAGCAGCCCCGGACTAGCTCGGGGGGGGCGGGCAGATACGCAGTATTTT.

The chain couples TRBV28 to TRBJ2-7, with D hard to call. The V gene's germline CDR1 is MDHEN and CDR2 SYDVKM. The germline V and J ends were trimmed by 7 bases and 8 bases, with 12 bases remaining between them. This CDR3 is built from 11 residues. CDR3 bases: TGTGCCAGCACCTCTTCTACGAAGCAGTACTTC. This codes for CASTSSTKQYF.

The chain carries TRBV6-4 and TRBJ2-3; 7 bases are a match to TRBD2. The germline V gene encodes CDR1 MRHNA and CDR2 SNTAGT. Trimming at V came to 3 bases and at J to 2 bases, leaving 5 bases not matched to a gene. This CDR3 is 15 amino acids long. The chain's CDR3 is CASSEGAGITDTQYF. DNA for the CDR3: TGTGCCAGCAGTGAAGGAGCGGGGATCACAGATACGCAGTATTTT.

V usage is TRBV6-5 and J usage is TRBJ2-3; D is perhaps TRBD2 (6 bases). Germline V gives CDR1 MNHEY, CDR2 SVGAGI. Between the trimmed V and J ends, which lost 8 bases and 3 bases, there was a span of 15 bases. CDR3 length: 14 amino acids. CDR3 DNA: TGTGCCAGCGCCGGGGGATATAAGACAGATACGCAGTATTTT. As protein: CASAGGYKTDTQYF.

The rearrangement joins TRBV5-4 to TRBJ1-6, with a possible D match to TRBD1 (5 bases). This CDR3 region has 15 residues. Germline loops: CDR1 SGHNT, CDR2 YYREEE (reference sequence). Trimming pared 3 bases from V and 4 bases from J, leaving 11 bases between. The CDR3 spells CASSSGDFYNSPLHF. CDR3 bases: TGTGCCAGCAGCTCGGGGGACTTTTATAATTCACCCCTCCACTTT.

The chain has TRBV7-8 and TRBJ1-4; D is ambiguous. The CDR3 contains 12 residues. Trimming pared 5 bases from V and 10 bases from J, leaving 11 bases between. CDR1 and CDR2 (germline): SGHVS, FQNEAQ. In DNA, the CDR3 is TGTGCCAGCAGCCCGACCCGGAGAAAACTGTTTTTT. Its translation is CASSPTRRKLFF.

The chain has TRBV7-6 and TRBJ1-5; D ambiguous. This CDR3 spans 16 amino acids. CDR1 is SGHVS and CDR2 is FNYEAQ in the germline V gene. The V end was cut by 1 base, the J end by 0 bases, with 10 bases between. The CDR3 here is CASSLGPGTSNQPQHF. In nucleotides, the CDR3 is TGTGCCAGCAGCTTAGGGCCAGGCACTAGCAATCAGCCCCAGCATTTT.

The chain uses TRBV18 and TRBJ1-5; D uncertain. V was cut by 1 base and J by 7 bases, with 14 bases left in between. This CDR3 comprises 15 residues. Germline V gene lookup returns CDR1 KGHSH and CDR2 LQKENI. The CDR3 region is CASSPRTESNQPQHF. CDR3 bases: TGTGCCAGCTCACCACGGACTGAATCTAACCAGCCCCAGCATTTT.

This chain links TRBV30 with TRBJ2-2; D is undetermined. V lost 2 bases and J 2 bases, leaving 6 bases between the germline ends. The CDR3 runs 13 residues. CDR1 is GTSNPN and CDR2 is SVGIG in the germline V gene (reference sequence). In DNA form, the CDR3 reads TGTGCCTGGAGTCTCCCCAACACCGGGGAGCTGTTTTTT. Translation: CAWSLPNTGELFF.

The chain employs TRBV4-3 and TRBJ1-4; 7 bases agree with TRBD1. With V trimmed by 2 bases and J by 2 bases, 2 bases remained unmatched. This CDR3 has 15 residues. Germline CDR1 and CDR2: LGHNA and YSLEER. This chain's CDR3 is CASSQKGQTNEKLFF. As DNA, the CDR3 is TGCGCCAGCAGCCAAAAGGGACAGACTAATGAAAAACTGTTTTTT.

V gene TRBV6-2 or TRBV6-3 combines with J gene TRBJ2-7; D is possibly TRBD1 (5 bases). This CDR3 is 13 amino acids long. Germline V lookup: CDR1 MNHEY, CDR2 SVGEGT. With 6 bases removed from V and 6 bases from J, the gap between germline ends came to 15 bases. The CDR3 protein is CASSLGPTSEQYF. Written as DNA, the CDR3 is TGTGCCAGCAGCCTGGGGCCGACGAGCGAGCAGTACTTC.

J is TRBJ1-2 and V is TRBV7-9, with TRBD1 as a possible D gene (6 bases). The germline V gene encodes CDR1 SEHNR and CDR2 FQNEAQ (reference sequence). V lost 0 bases to trimming and J lost 5 bases, with 10 bases between them. The CDR3 contains 14 residues. This CDR3 is CASSLATGSYGYTF. The CDR3 DNA sequence: TGTGCCAGCAGCTTAGCAACAGGGTCATATGGCTACACCTTC.

The V call is TRBV5-1, the J call TRBJ1-4; D ambiguous. The CDR3 spans 13 residues. V was shortened by 5 bases and J by 3 bases, with 8 bases between the two germline ends. The germline gives CDR1 SGHRS, CDR2 YFSETQ. CDR3 protein: CASSRRPNEKLFF. The DNA of the CDR3 is TGCGCCAGCAGTAGGCGGCCTAATGAAAAACTGTTTTTT. Full variable domain (remainder filled in from reference TRBV5-1 and TRBJ1-4): KAGVTQTPRYLIKTRGQQVTLSCSPISGHRSVSWYQQTPGQGLQFLFEYFSETQRNKGNFPGRFSGRQFSNSRSEMNVSTLELGDSALYLCASSRRPNEKLFFGSGTQLSVL.

V and J are TRBV10-3 and TRBJ1-3; D is possibly TRBD1 (5 bases). CDR1 is ENHRY and CDR2 is SYGVKD in the germline V gene. The CDR3 runs to 12 residues. Trimming took off 11 bases at V and 0 bases at J, with 8 bases between the two ends. CDR3 protein: CAGGSSGNTIYF. Written as DNA, the CDR3 is TGTGCCGGGGGGAGCTCTGGAAACACCATATATTTT.

The CDR3 DNA reads as TGTGCCAGCAGCGTAAGACAGGGGATCACAGATACGCAGTATTTT. Protein product: CASSVRQGITDTQYF. This chain joins TRBV11-2 and TRBJ2-3; 8 nucleotides line up with TRBD1. Germline V gene data show CDR1 as SGHAT and CDR2 as FQNNGV. This CDR3 spans 15 amino acids. V trimming: 5 bases; J trimming: 2 bases; junction bases outside the gene matches: 6.

V is TRBV5-5 and J is TRBJ1-5, with D perhaps matching TRBD1 (5 bases). Trimming removed 5 bases at V and 0 bases at J, with 12 bases between. This CDR3 is 15 amino acids long. The germline CDR1 and CDR2 sequences are SGHKS and YYEKEE (reference sequence). In DNA form, the CDR3 reads TGTGCCAGCAGGACAGAACCTTTTAGCAATCAGCCCCAGCATTTT. This gives the protein CASRTEPFSNQPQHF. Full variable domain (rest looked up from reference TRBV5-5 and TRBJ1-5): DAGVTQSPTHLIKTRGQQVTLRCSPISGHKSVSWYQQVLGQGPQFIFQYYEKEERGRGNFPDRFSARQFPNYSSELNVNALLLGDSALYLCASRTEPFSNQPQHFGDGTRLSIL.

V usage is TRBV2 and J usage is TRBJ1-1; 9 bases match TRBD1. Germline V lookup: CDR1 SNHLY, CDR2 FYNNEI. The CDR3 is 13 amino acids. The J segment lost 4 bases and the V segment lost 6 bases, leaving 3 bases of the junction unmatched. The CDR3 DNA is TGTGCCAGCAGGGGACAGGGCTCCACTGAAGCTTTCTTT. Amino acids: CASRGQGSTEAFF.